Sequencing of this TCR beta chain was carried out in a study of identical twins. With V trimmed by 2 bases and J by 3 bases, 6 bases remained unmatched. Germline V lookup: CDR1 SGHTA, CDR2 FQGNSA. CDR3 length equals 15 residues. TCRdb reprocessed the 5' RACE reads via MiXCR and lists one record per CDR3 protein. The sample records under 350,000 distinct CDR3 sequences, roughly 9.7% being singletons. The same specimen was also included in a second study, on yellow fever vaccine responses in identical twins.

The origin of this receptor is a woman between 18 and 30 years old in good health. V usage is TRBV7-2 and J usage is TRBJ2-7; 8 bases line up with TRBD2. Material for sequencing was CD8+ T cells sorted from blood. CDR3 loop: CASSLTGRANYEQYF. The CDR3 region has the DNA TGTGCCAGCAGCTTAACCGGGAGGGCTAACTACGAGCAGTACTTC.